A selection of T cell receptor beta chains follows, all from one sample in a study of human T cells and chemical hapten exposure. TCRdb re-called the RACE reads with MiXCR, one entry per CDR3 protein. Counted here are 95,000 to 150,000 distinct CDR3 sequences, approximately 13% occurring once; the ten biggest clones make up about 0.85%. The specimen was whole blood, collected in connection with sensitization to the hapten diphenylcyclopropenone (DPC). The receptors originated from a man in his late teens or twenties with alopecia areata. Some clones in this sample may be carry-over from other donors' samples. Each CDR3 is given with its conserved first and last residue. The order of the fields is V gene, J gene, CDR3 length, D gene, clone size, CDR3 protein, CDR3 DNA. The D gene is left open where the match is weak. The size entry is marked missing in some rows and otherwise reads once, few, many or a size class.

TRBV10-1,TRBJ2-2,13,NA,few,CASSDNMLGELFF,TGCGCCAGCAGTGACAACATGCTCGGGGAGCTGTTTTTT
TRBV4-3,TRBJ1-5,17,NA,many,CASSQERRALVNQPQHF,TGCGCCAGCAGCCAAGAAAGGAGGGCCCTCGTCAATCAGCCCCAGCATTTT
TRBV5-4,TRBJ2-2,13,NA,NA,CASSSVGPGELFF,TGTGCCAGCAGCTCGGTCGGGCCCGGGGAGCTGTTTTTT
TRBV6-1,TRBJ2-7,14,TRBD1,NA,CASSEDDRAYEQYF,TGTGCCAGCAGTGAGGACGACAGGGCTTACGAGCAGTACTTC
TRBV4-1,TRBJ1-2,14,TRBD1,NA,CASSHRDSLYGYTF,TGCGCCAGCAGCCATCGGGACAGTCTCTATGGCTACACCTTC
TRBV7-9,TRBJ1-6,12,NA,few,CASSSLQPPLHF,TGTGCCAGCAGCTCCTTACAGCCACCCCTCCACTTT
TRBV5-1,TRBJ2-3,20,TRBD2,few,CASSLPAGPGLAASTDTQYF,TGCGCCAGCAGCCTCCCCGCGGGGCCGGGACTAGCGGCCAGCACAGATACGCAGTATTTT
TRBV6-4,TRBJ2-1,13,NA,many,CASSRTPNNEQFF,TGTGCCAGCAGTAGGACACCCAACAATGAGCAGTTCTTC
TRBV7-9,TRBJ1-2,15,TRBD1,NA,CVSSTSRTGSYGYTF,TGTGTCAGCAGCACCTCCCGGACAGGGAGCTATGGCTACACCTTC
TRBV6-5,TRBJ1-6,14,TRBD1,few,CASRFQGVNSPLHF,TGTGCCAGCAGATTTCAGGGGGTTAATTCACCCCTCCACTTT
TRBV19,TRBJ1-2,13,NA,few,CASSIDTNYGYTF,TGTGCCAGTAGTATAGATACCAACTATGGCTACACCTTC
TRBV9,TRBJ1-1,13,NA,few,CASSVETGYEAFF,TGTGCCAGCAGCGTGGAAACAGGGTATGAAGCTTTCTTT
TRBV5-4,TRBJ2-1,17,TRBD1,few,CAYSPGGTGMSYNEQFF,TGTGCCTACTCACCGGGCGGGACAGGGATGTCCTACAATGAGCAGTTCTTC
TRBV28,TRBJ2-1,14,NA,NA,CASRGWAGENEQFF,TGTGCCAGCAGGGGGTGGGCAGGGGAGAATGAGCAGTTCTTC